This T cell receptor (beta chain) was identified during a study of blood T cell repertoires in COVID-19 (dated by TCRdb to about 2020). Regarding the research as a whole: Collaborator samples came from the United States, Italy and Spain and covered acute and convalescent phases of COVID-19. The repertoires were released in a freely available public database intended as a resource for research on the immune response to SARS-CoV-2. A de-identified subject ID, COVID-19 status, age in years and sex were almost always included in the sample metadata. Deeply sampled blood TCRbeta repertoires from subjects exposed to, actively infected with, or recovered from COVID-19 were included in the dataset. The prospective study material was composed of cDNA or gDNA derived from T cells, B-cell-depleted T cells, or PBMCs. The samples were drawn from the first 160 participants of the ongoing ImmuneRACE study and from some 1,300 subjects provided by 6 global collaborators. HLA class I and class II types, where available, came from metadata supplied by the sample provider rather than from assay-based typing. Broad study findings and their caveats: The amount of clinical and demographic metadata varied by source and participant and was provided uncurated.

Points on this clone: There is no known antigen for this receptor. No much larger clone exists at a distance of one base, and base qualities are not known.

V is reduced by 7 bases and J by 7 bases, leaving a spacing of 18 bases between them. From cysteine to phenylalanine, the CDR3 is 14 amino acids long. This entry keeps only the CDR3 DNA: 42 bases, framed from base 1. Via the germline V gene, CDR1 is SGHRS and CDR2 YFSETQ. The immunoSEQ Assay, a bias-controlled multiplex PCR, was used to amplify TCRbeta CDR3 regions from genomic DNA. The published analysis was carried out like this. Nucleated cell counts per sample were estimated from amplification of reference gene primers within the assay. To quantify the absolute abundance of each unique TCRbeta CDR3 rearrangement, sequence reads were collapsed and filtered. For each sample, productive Simpson clonality was calculated as the square root of Simpson's diversity index over productive rearrangements. TCRdb obtained this table from immuneACCESS and retained in-frame rearrangements with V and J assigned. These tables miss some clones; where compared with another copy, unresolved V genes account for less than half of the shortfall, and the remainder is unexplained. The DNA gave D and trimming, while V, J and clone size come from that table. In all, the sample holds around 190,000 clones, and about 88% of those were seen once. Around 17% of the sample rests with the top ten.

At one collaborating source in Seattle, patients were enrolled during active infection and were followed longitudinally through the course of disease. Each collaborating institution followed its own protocols to collect whole blood in K2EDTA tubes. Collaborator samples were shipped for TCRbeta analysis as frozen whole blood, isolated PBMCs, or DNA extracted from either sample type. The material sequenced was peripheral blood. The source is a man in his fifties or sixties with COVID-19, enrolled during active disease. Here the chain combines TRBV5-1 and TRBJ2-4; the best D guess is TRBD2, with 7 bases matching. The encoded CDR3 is CASASEGGGNIQYF. The DNA sequence reads TGCGCCAGCGCCTCGGAGGGAGGGGGGAACATTCAGTACTTC.